This T cell receptor beta chain stems from a study of blood T cell repertoires in COVID-19. The wider study: Italy, Spain and the United States were the sources of the convalescent and acute COVID-19 samples.

Deletions cut 1 base from V and 0 bases from J, with 7 bases between. Germline CDR1 SNHLY, CDR2 FYNNEI. This CDR3 contains 14 residues. This clone occurred once. Measured with immunoSEQ multiplex PCR; TCRdb has only the in-frame clones, and not every one. The data contain 200,000 to 300,000 clones, more than 85% of them singletons. The material sequenced was peripheral blood. The rearrangement uses TRBV2 and TRBJ2-7; D uncertain. This TCR was recovered from a person aged 18-35 years with COVID-19, enrolled during active disease. Written as DNA, the CDR3 is TGTGCCAGCAGTGAAGAAGTCAGCTCCTACGAGCAGTACTTC. This sequence encodes CASSEEVSSYEQYF.